A selection of T cell receptor beta chains follows, all from one sample in a study of identical twins. TCRdb reanalysed the 5' RACE reads using MiXCR and keeps one entry per CDR3 protein. This table has roughly 240,000 distinct CDR3 sequences, 7.5% appearing once. These data also featured in a second study, about yellow fever vaccine responses in identical twins.

Sequencing input: CD8+ T cells sorted from blood. These receptors originate from a woman aged 18 to 35 in good health. Each CDR3 is given with its conserved first and last residue. Fields, in order: J gene, clone size, V gene, CDR3 length, D gene, CDR3 protein, CDR3 DNA. A D gene is named only where the DNA matches it firmly. Clone size, where shown, is once, few, many, or a class for clones that have expanded.

>TRBJ1-5|few|TRBV2|15|TRBD1
CASSKFRDRDQPQHF
TGTGCCAGCAGCAAATTCCGGGACAGGGACCAGCCCCAGCATTTT
>TRBJ2-3|many|TRBV3-1|15|.
CASSQVGGTADTQYF
TGTGCCAGCAGCCAAGTTGGCGGGACGGCAGATACGCAGTATTTT
>TRBJ1-5|few|TRBV5-6|15|.
CASSLGFGGAQPQHF
TGTGCCAGCAGCTTGGGGTTCGGGGGGGCTCAGCCCCAGCATTTT
>TRBJ1-1|.|TRBV11-3|15|TRBD1
CASSSRDRMNTEAFF
TGTGCCAGCAGCTCCCGGGACAGAATGAACACTGAAGCTTTCTTT
>TRBJ1-1|few|TRBV5-1|15|.
CASKLGGQLNTEAFF
TGCGCCAGCAAGCTTGGAGGACAACTGAACACTGAAGCTTTCTTT
>TRBJ1-4|few|TRBV29-1|14|.
CSVEDPARAEKLFF
TGCAGCGTTGAAGATCCGGCCAGGGCGGAAAAACTGTTTTTT
>TRBJ2-1|few|TRBV4-2|17|TRBD2
CASSQAAAVSGKVEQFF
TGTGCCAGCAGCCAAGCGGCCGCTGTTAGCGGGAAGGTCGAGCAGTTCTTC
>TRBJ2-1|.|TRBV5-6|16|TRBD2
CASSLALAGDYNEQFF
TGTGCCAGCAGCTTGGCCCTAGCGGGGGACTACAATGAGCAGTTCTTC
>TRBJ1-1|few|TRBV20-1|13|TRBD1
CSPTDRLGTEAFF
TGCAGTCCCACGGACAGGTTAGGGACTGAAGCTTTCTTT
>TRBJ2-2|.|TRBV6-5|15|.
CASSYSGGPAGELFF
TGTGCCAGCAGTTACTCCGGAGGGCCAGCCGGGGAGCTGTTTTTT
>TRBJ2-2|few|TRBV3-1|16|.
CASSHYWGGNTGELFF
TGTGCCAGCAGCCACTATTGGGGAGGGAACACCGGGGAGCTGTTTTTT
>TRBJ2-1|few|TRBV9|15|TRBD2
CASSVGTSGGVVQFF
TGTGCCAGCAGCGTGGGGACTAGCGGGGGGGTAGTGCAGTTCTTC
>TRBJ2-4|many|TRBV6-1|15|TRBD1
CASSAGTGLGNIQYF
TGTGCCAGCAGTGCCGGGACAGGGCTGGGCAACATTCAGTACTTC
>TRBJ2-7|many|TRBV4-1|15|.
CASSQEWRGPYEQYF
TGCGCCAGCAGCCAAGAGTGGAGGGGCCCCTACGAGCAGTACTTC
>TRBJ2-5|many|TRBV24-1|12|.
CATSDESETQYF
TGTGCCACCAGTGATGAGTCAGAGACCCAGTACTTC
>TRBJ1-5|many|TRBV28|12|.
CASSWYSQPQHF
TGTGCCAGCAGTTGGTATTCTCAGCCCCAGCATTTT
>TRBJ2-5|many|TRBV29-1|14|TRBD2
CSVEGLAGVETQYF
TGCAGCGTTGAGGGACTAGCGGGAGTGGAGACCCAGTACTTC
>TRBJ2-1|many|TRBV15|11|.
CATGPGNEQFF
TGTGCCACCGGGCCGGGGAATGAGCAGTTCTTC
>TRBJ1-3|few|TRBV11-2|15|TRBD1
CASSLGQGLGNTIYF
TGTGCCAGCAGCCTGGGACAGGGGCTAGGAAACACCATATATTTT
>TRBJ2-7|.|TRBV9|15|TRBD1
CASSLGQGIAYEQYF
TGTGCCAGCAGCCTTGGACAGGGGATAGCCTACGAGCAGTACTTC
>TRBJ1-6|.|TRBV20-1|15|.
CSAGDGSSYNSPLHF
TGCAGTGCTGGCGATGGAAGCTCCTATAATTCACCCCTCCACTTT
>TRBJ1-4|few|TRBV18|15|.
CASSPIGTGNEKLFF
TGTGCCAGCTCACCCATCGGGACGGGGAATGAAAAACTGTTTTTT
>TRBJ2-3|.|TRBV12-3/TRBV12-4|19|.
CAISLTVTGVGRLPDTQYF
TGTGCCATCAGTTTAACGGTCACGGGTGTCGGGAGACTCCCAGATACGCAGTATTTT
>TRBJ2-2|.|TRBV12-3/TRBV12-4|16|.
CASSSWGGHVTGELFF
TGTGCCAGCAGTTCCTGGGGGGGACACGTCACCGGGGAGCTGTTTTTT
>TRBJ2-7|few|TRBV28|14|.
CASKGLKISYEQYF
TGTGCCAGCAAGGGACTTAAAATCTCCTACGAGCAGTACTTC
>TRBJ1-2|.|TRBV11-2|15|TRBD1
CASSNIGQGGGGYTF
TGTGCCAGCAGCAACATCGGACAGGGGGGAGGTGGCTACACCTTC
>TRBJ1-1|many|TRBV27|13|.
CASSLSRNTEAFF
TGTGCCAGCAGTTTATCCCGGAACACTGAAGCTTTCTTT
>TRBJ2-1|.|TRBV3-1|17|TRBD2
CACSQAAGGPILHEQFF
TGTGCCTGCTCCCAAGCTGCGGGAGGCCCTATCTTGCATGAGCAGTTCTTC
>TRBJ1-3|.|TRBV21-1|16|.
CASSKAARETGNTIYF
TGTGCCAGCAGCAAAGCGGCAAGAGAAACTGGAAACACCATATATTTT
>TRBJ2-7|.|TRBV14|15|.
CASSHPVYSSYEQYF
TGTGCCAGCAGCCACCCTGTATACAGCTCCTACGAGCAGTACTTC
>TRBJ1-2|many|TRBV3-1|16|.
CASSQGFVRGEHGYTF
TGTGCCAGCAGCCAAGGTTTTGTGCGGGGGGAACATGGCTACACCTTC
>TRBJ2-7|few|TRBV20-1|15|.
CSARTTWGSTPEQYF
TGCAGTGCTAGAACAACCTGGGGGTCCACCCCCGAGCAGTACTTC